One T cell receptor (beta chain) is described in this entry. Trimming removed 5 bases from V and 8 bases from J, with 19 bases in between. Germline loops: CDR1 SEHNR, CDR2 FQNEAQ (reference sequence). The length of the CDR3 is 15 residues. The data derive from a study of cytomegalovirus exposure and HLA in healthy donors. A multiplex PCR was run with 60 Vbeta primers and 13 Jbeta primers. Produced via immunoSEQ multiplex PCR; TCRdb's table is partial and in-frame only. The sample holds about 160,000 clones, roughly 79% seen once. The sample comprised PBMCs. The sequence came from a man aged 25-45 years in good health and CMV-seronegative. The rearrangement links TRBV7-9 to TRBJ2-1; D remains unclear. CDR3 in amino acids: CASSPGLLLGYEQFF. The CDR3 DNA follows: TGTGCCAGCAGCCCAGGTCTGTTACTTGGGTATGAGCAGTTCTTC. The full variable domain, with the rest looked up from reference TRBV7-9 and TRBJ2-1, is DTGVSQNPRHKITKRGQNVTFRCDPISEHNRLYWYRQTLGQGPEFLTYFQNEAQLEKSRLLSDRFSAERPKGSFSTLEIQRTEQGDSAMYLCASSPGLLLGYEQFFGPGTRLTVL.